This T cell receptor beta chain was sequenced during a study of T cell clonotyping in hematopoietic cell transplantation. This clone was counted a single time. The antigen is not known. Study results and caveats: Graft donor and pretransplant recipient Inverse Simpson Index values predicted broader posttransplant TCR diversity. Without cell sorting, CD4 versus CD8 contributions remain unresolved.

Sequencing was performed with immunoSEQ multiplex PCR; in TCRdb, only in-frame clones are kept and a portion is missing. The table has 15,000 to 20,000 clones, 75% to 90% seen once. This clonotype was obtained from a woman between 40 and 55 years old in good health. Some clones in this sample may be carry-over from other donors' samples. Sequencing used peripheral blood mononuclear cells.

Here the CDR3 DNA reads TGTGCCAGCAGCCCTCGGGGCGGGACATACACCGGGGAGCTGTTTTTT. Amino acids: CASSPRGGTYTGELFF. The chain couples TRBV5-5 to TRBJ2-2; the D call may be TRBD1 or TRBD2 (6 bases each). The CDR3 length is 16 residues. With 4 bases removed from V and 3 bases from J, the gap between germline ends came to 16 bases. CDR1 and CDR2 from the germline V gene are SGHKS and YYEKEE (reference sequence). Based on the CDR3 plus reference TRBV5-5 and TRBJ2-2, the full variable domain is DAGVTQSPTHLIKTRGQQVTLRCSPISGHKSVSWYQQVLGQGPQFIFQYYEKEERGRGNFPDRFSARQFPNYSSELNVNALLLGDSALYLCASSPRGGTYTGELFFGEGSRLTVL.